These 21 T cell receptor beta chains share one sample of origin, sequenced in a study of tumor T cells in aggressive B-cell lymphoma. Assay used: immunoSEQ multiplex PCR; TCRdb lists only in-frame clones, some missing. Among 1,200 or so clones listed, roughly 84% were seen once. Sequenced sample: tumor tissue. The receptors here all came from an adult with diffuse large B cell lymphoma.

CDR3: CASSNPDRVLPYEQYF. CDR3 bases: TGTGCCAGCAGCAACCCAGACAGGGTACTCCCCTACGAGCAGTACTTC. J is TRBJ2-7 and V is TRBV21-1; whether TRBD1, the table's D call, matches the DNA was not checked. TRBV21-1 is a pseudogene locus. This CDR3 has 16 residues.

The chain links TRBV30 to TRBJ2-7, with 7 nucleotides matching TRBD1. This CDR3 is built from 16 residues. V lost 3 bases to trimming and J lost 1 base; unmatched junction nucleotides: 12. Germline V gene sequence: CDR1 GTSNPN, CDR2 SVGIG (reference sequence). CDR3 coding DNA: TGTGCCTGGAGGCAGGAGAGACAGGGCAGATCCTACGAGCAGTACTTC. Translation gives CAWRQERQGRSYEQYF.

The gene calls are TRBV14 and TRBJ2-7; 7 bases agree with TRBD2. The CDR3 consists of 12 residues. V trimming: 5 bases; J trimming: 6 bases; junction bases outside the gene matches: 4. CDR1 and CDR2 from the germline V gene are SGHDN and FVKESK. In DNA form, the CDR3 reads TGTGCCAGCAGCGGAAAGCGGGGCGAGCAGTACGTC. Its protein is CASSGKRGEQYV.

V usage is TRBV7-6 and J usage is TRBJ2-7; 7 bases are shared with TRBD1. CDR1 is SGHVS, CDR2 FNYEAQ, per germline. The trim removed 2 bases at V and 3 bases at J, leaving 7 bases unmatched. This CDR3 contains 15 residues. CDR3 loop: CASSLSGTALYEQYF. For the CDR3, the DNA is TGTGCCAGCAGCTTATCCGGGACAGCTCTCTACGAGCAGTACTTC.

The chain joins TRBV5-1 to TRBJ1-2; 8 bases align to TRBD1. This CDR3 is built from 14 residues. V gave up 3 bases and J gave up 7 bases; unmatched junction bases: 8. In germline, CDR1 is SGHRS, CDR2 YFSETQ. The CDR3 DNA reads as TGCGCCAGCAGCTCTCCGGGACAGGCAATTGGCTACACCTTC. Its protein is CASSSPGQAIGYTF.

This clone has only a few counts. The rearrangement links TRBV20-1 to TRBJ2-5; possible D gene TRBD1, 5 bases. The V and J ends lost 6 bases and 3 bases respectively, with 8 bases between them. Germline assignment: CDR1 DFQATT and CDR2 SNEGSKA (reference sequence). The CDR3 covers 11 residues. The CDR3 DNA is TGCAGTGCCCAGGGTAAAGAGACCCAGTACTTC. It is translated as CSAQGKETQYF.

This clone was detected only once. This chain links TRBV19 with TRBJ1-4; TRBD1 might be the D (5 bases). Germline-derived CDR1 and CDR2 are LNHDA and SQIVND (reference sequence). CDR3 length: 14 residues. Between the trimmed V and J ends, which lost 2 bases and 8 bases, there was a span of 12 bases. The CDR3 sequence: CASSILRQGEKLFF. The CDR3, as DNA: TGTGCCAGTAGTATACTGCGGCAGGGAGAAAAACTGTTTTTT.

This clone was seen just once. The chain joins TRBV6-6 to TRBJ2-3; 12 nucleotides agree with TRBD2. The CDR3 contains 15 residues. CDR1 MNHNY and CDR2 SVGAGI come from the germline V gene (reference sequence). The CDR3 coding sequence is TGTACCTCTAGCGGGAGGGCCACCTCCACAGATACGCAGTATTTT. Its translation: CTSSGRATSTDTQYF.

This clone was found once. V usage is TRBV2 and J usage is TRBJ2-1; D is unclear. The V end lost 3 bases, the J end lost 0 bases, and 6 bases lay between the germline ends. CDR1 and CDR2 (germline): SNHLY, FYNNEI. The CDR3 covers 14 residues. Written as DNA, the CDR3 is TGTGCCAGCAGTGACTGGAGCTCCTACAATGAGCAGTTCTTC. Amino acids: CASSDWSSYNEQFF.

The chain combines TRBV7-3 with TRBJ2-1; 10 nucleotides agree with TRBD1. CDR3 length: 16 amino acids. V lost 5 bases, J lost 0 bases, and 4 bases stayed unmatched. Germline V gene lookup returns CDR1 SGHTA and CDR2 FQGTGA. The CDR3 here is CASSPRTGGSYNEQFF. The CDR3 DNA follows: TGTGCCAGCAGCCCAAGGACAGGGGGCTCCTACAATGAGCAGTTCTTC.

The chain recombines TRBV18 with TRBJ2-1; D gene ambiguous. The V end lost 0 bases, the J end lost 5 bases, and 11 bases lay between the germline ends. The CDR3 spans 15 residues. The germline gives CDR1 KGHSH, CDR2 LQKENI. The CDR3 spells CASSPPVSPNNEQFF. The CDR3 DNA is TGTGCCAGCTCACCACCGGTTTCACCTAACAATGAGCAGTTCTTC. Drawing the rest from reference TRBV18 and TRBJ2-1, the complete variable domain is NAGVMQNPRHLVRRRGQEARLRCSPMKGHSHVYWYRQLPEEGLKFMVYLQKENIIDESGMPKERFSAEFPKEGPSILRIQQVVRGDSAAYFCASSPPVSPNNEQFFGPGTRLTVL.

V and J are TRBV4-2 and TRBJ1-5, with TRBD1 as a possible D gene (6 bases). V was pared by 0 bases and J by 3 bases, with 12 bases between. Germline loops: CDR1 LGHNA, CDR2 YNFKEQ. The CDR3 length is 16 residues. The CDR3 here is CASSQDLAGDNQPQHF. CDR3 coding DNA: TGTGCCAGCAGCCAAGATCTGGCAGGGGACAATCAGCCCCAGCATTTT.

This chain uses TRBV27 with TRBJ2-1, with TRBD2 matching 10 bases. This CDR3 comprises 14 residues. Germline V gives CDR1 MNHEY, CDR2 SMNVEV (reference sequence). J was trimmed by 5 bases and V by 4 bases; bases with no gene match: 2. In DNA form, the CDR3 reads TGTGCCAGCAGTTCTAGCGGGAGAGACAATGAGCAGTTCTTC. The encoded protein is CASSSSGRDNEQFF.

The chain recombines TRBV5-1 with TRBJ1-4; the D is unclear. V was clipped by 4 bases and J by 2 bases, with 12 bases between them. Looked up from germline, CDR1 is SGHRS and CDR2 is YFSETQ. The CDR3 totals 15 residues. The CDR3 spells CASSQFPATNEKLFF. Here the CDR3 DNA reads TGCGCCAGCAGCCAGTTCCCTGCCACTAATGAAAAACTGTTTTTT.

This clone was observed a single time. CDR3 sequence: CASSPLGASGEQFF. The CDR3 DNA reads as TGTGCCAGCAGCCCGTTGGGGGCTAGCGGTGAGCAGTTCTTC. The V call is TRBV7-8, the J call TRBJ2-1; D may be TRBD2 (7 bases). Looked up from germline, CDR1 is SGHVS and CDR2 is FQNEAQ. The CDR3 has 14 amino acids. Trimming cost V 5 bases and J 9 bases, with 17 bases left between them.

This chain connects TRBV4-2 to TRBJ2-4; TRBD1 is a possible D gene (5 bases). Trimming took off 6 bases at V and 1 base at J, with 13 bases between the two ends. From germline, CDR1 is LGHNA and CDR2 YNFKEQ. The CDR3 is 15 amino acids. For the CDR3, the DNA is TGTGCCAGCAGGCCGACAGTTTTTGCCAAAAACATTCAGTACTTC. Translated: CASRPTVFAKNIQYF.

This chain links TRBV5-5 with TRBJ2-2, with D maybe TRBD2 (7 bases). The CDR3 has 16 residues. Trimming pared 3 bases from V and 3 bases from J, leaving 15 bases between. Germline V gene sequence: CDR1 SGHKS, CDR2 YYEKEE (reference sequence). DNA for the CDR3: TGTGCCAGCAGCTCCAGGGGAGGGGCGGACACCGGGGAGCTGTTTTTT. Translating it yields CASSSRGGADTGELFF.

The rearrangement joins TRBV19 to TRBJ1-2, with D perhaps TRBD1 (5 bases). Germline CDR1 LNHDA, CDR2 SQIVND (reference sequence). This CDR3 spans 13 amino acids. Trimming removed 5 bases from V and 2 bases from J, with 9 bases in between. In DNA, the CDR3 is TGTGCCAGTAGTCCCCGGGGGAACTATGGCTACACCTTC. Residues: CASSPRGNYGYTF.

V is TRBV9 and J is TRBJ2-2; 7 nucleotides match TRBD2. This CDR3 has 17 amino acids. The junction had 6 bases not matched to a gene; V was cut back by 0 bases and J by 1 base. CDR1 and CDR2 (germline): SGDLS, YYNGEE. CDR3 residues: CASSVASAGVNTGELFF. The CDR3 region has the DNA TGTGCCAGCAGCGTAGCTTCGGCGGGAGTGAACACCGGGGAGCTGTTTTTT.

V and J are TRBV27 and TRBJ1-1; no reliable D call. The CDR3 spans 15 residues. V lost 6 bases, J lost 0 bases, and 14 bases lay in between. In germline, CDR1 is MNHEY, CDR2 SMNVEV (reference sequence). The CDR3 nucleotides are TGTGCCAGCAGCCCCAGGTCGACCCTGAACACTGAAGCTTTCTTT. Translated, it gives CASSPRSTLNTEAFF.

This chain links TRBV4-2 with TRBJ2-3; D perhaps matches TRBD2 (6 bases). Germline CDR1 LGHNA, CDR2 YNFKEQ. The CDR3 is made up of 16 amino acids. The V end was cut by 2 bases, the J end by 2 bases, with 14 bases between. CDR3 sequence (DNA): TGTGCCAGCAGCCAAAGGTGGGAGGTGTCCACAGATACGCAGTATTTT. This codes for CASSQRWEVSTDTQYF.